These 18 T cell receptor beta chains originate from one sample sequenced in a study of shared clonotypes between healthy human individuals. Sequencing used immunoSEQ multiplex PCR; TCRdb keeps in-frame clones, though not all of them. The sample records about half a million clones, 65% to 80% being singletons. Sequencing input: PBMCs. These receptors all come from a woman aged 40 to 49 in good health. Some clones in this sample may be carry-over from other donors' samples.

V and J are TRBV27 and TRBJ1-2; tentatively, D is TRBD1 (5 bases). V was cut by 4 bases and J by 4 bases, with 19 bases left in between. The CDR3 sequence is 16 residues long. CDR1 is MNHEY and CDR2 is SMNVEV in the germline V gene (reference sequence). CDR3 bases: TGTGCCAGCAGTTCGGCCGGGACCCCGGGAGGCTATGGCTACACCTTC. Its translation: CASSSAGTPGGYGYTF.

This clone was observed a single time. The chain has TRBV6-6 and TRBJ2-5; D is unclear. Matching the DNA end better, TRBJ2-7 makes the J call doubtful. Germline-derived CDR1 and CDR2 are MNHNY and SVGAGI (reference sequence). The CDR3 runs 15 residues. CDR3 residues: CASSYKLSDHYEQYF. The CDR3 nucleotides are TGTGCCAGCAGTTACAAACTTTCGGATCACTACGAGCAGTACTTC.

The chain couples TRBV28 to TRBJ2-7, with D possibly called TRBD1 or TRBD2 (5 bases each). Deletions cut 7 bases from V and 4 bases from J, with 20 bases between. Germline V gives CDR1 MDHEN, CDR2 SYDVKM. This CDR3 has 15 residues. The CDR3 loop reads CASTSTARGFYEQYF. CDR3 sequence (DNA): TGTGCCAGCACCTCAACCGCGAGGGGTTTTTACGAGCAGTACTTC.

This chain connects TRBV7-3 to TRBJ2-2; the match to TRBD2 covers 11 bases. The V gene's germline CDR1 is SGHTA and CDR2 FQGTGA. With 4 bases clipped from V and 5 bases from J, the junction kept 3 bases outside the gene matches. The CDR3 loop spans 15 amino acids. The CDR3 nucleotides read TGTGCCAGCAGCTCACTAGCGGGGGAGACCGGGGAGCTGTTTTTT. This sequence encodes CASSSLAGETGELFF.

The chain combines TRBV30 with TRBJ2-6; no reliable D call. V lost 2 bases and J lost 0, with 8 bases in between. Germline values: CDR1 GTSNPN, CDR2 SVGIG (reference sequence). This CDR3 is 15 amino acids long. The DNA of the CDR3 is TGTGCCTGGAGTTTTAGTTACTCTGGGGCCAACGTCCTGACTTTC. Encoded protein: CAWSFSYSGANVLTF.

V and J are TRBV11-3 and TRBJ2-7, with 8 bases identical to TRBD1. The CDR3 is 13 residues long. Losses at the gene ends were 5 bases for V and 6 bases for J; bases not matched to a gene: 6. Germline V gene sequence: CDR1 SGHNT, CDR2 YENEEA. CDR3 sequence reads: CASSRDRYGEQYF. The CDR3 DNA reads TGTGCCAGCAGCCGGGACAGGTACGGCGAGCAGTACTTC.

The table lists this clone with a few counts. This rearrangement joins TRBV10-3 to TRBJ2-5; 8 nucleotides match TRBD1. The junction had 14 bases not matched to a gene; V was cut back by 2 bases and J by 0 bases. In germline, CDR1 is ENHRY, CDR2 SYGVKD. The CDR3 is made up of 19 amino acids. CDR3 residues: CAISERGAGGGHHQETQYF. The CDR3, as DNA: TGTGCCATCAGTGAGAGGGGTGCAGGGGGCGGCCACCACCAAGAGACCCAGTACTTC.

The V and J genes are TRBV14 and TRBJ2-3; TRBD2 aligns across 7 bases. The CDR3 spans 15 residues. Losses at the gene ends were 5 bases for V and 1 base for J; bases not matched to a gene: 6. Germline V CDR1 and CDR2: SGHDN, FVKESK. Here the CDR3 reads CASSSGGLRTDTQYF. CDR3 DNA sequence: TGTGCCAGCAGCTCGGGGGGACTGCGCACAGATACGCAGTATTTT.

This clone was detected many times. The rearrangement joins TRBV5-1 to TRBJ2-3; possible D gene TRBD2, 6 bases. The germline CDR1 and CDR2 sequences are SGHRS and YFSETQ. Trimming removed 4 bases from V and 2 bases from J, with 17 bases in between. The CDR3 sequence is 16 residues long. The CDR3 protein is CASSPKRDWITDTQYF. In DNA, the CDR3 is TGCGCCAGCAGCCCCAAACGGGACTGGATCACAGATACGCAGTATTTT. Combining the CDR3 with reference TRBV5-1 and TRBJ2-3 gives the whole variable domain KAGVTQTPRYLIKTRGQQVTLSCSPISGHRSVSWYQQTPGQGLQFLFEYFSETQRNKGNFPGRFSGRQFSNSRSEMNVSTLELGDSALYLCASSPKRDWITDTQYFGPGTRLTVL.

Written as DNA, the CDR3 is TGTGCCACCAGGGCAGAAGATTATAGCAATCAGCCCCAGCATTTT. Translation gives CATRAEDYSNQPQHF. This sequence joins TRBV2 and TRBJ1-5, with TRBD1 as a possible D gene (5 bases). CDR3 length equals 15 residues. Trimming left V 10 bases short and J 0 bases short, with 16 bases between. CDR1 SNHLY and CDR2 FYNNEI come from the germline V gene. Using reference TRBV2 and TRBJ1-5 for the parts outside the CDR3, the full variable domain is EPEVTQTPSHQVTQMGQEVILRCVPISNHLYFYWYRQILGQKVEFLVSFYNNEISEKSEIFDDQFSVERPDGSNFTLKIRSTKLEDSAMYFCATRAEDYSNQPQHFGDGTRLSIL.

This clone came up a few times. This CDR3 is CASSLALGSTEAFF. For the CDR3, the DNA is TGTGCCAGCAGCTTAGCATTAGGTTCCACTGAAGCTTTCTTT. The rearrangement uses TRBV7-9 and TRBJ1-1; no clear D. CDR1 SEHNR and CDR2 FQNEAQ come from the germline V gene (reference sequence). This CDR3 has 14 amino acids. V was shortened by 0 bases and J by 4 bases, with 9 bases between the two germline ends.

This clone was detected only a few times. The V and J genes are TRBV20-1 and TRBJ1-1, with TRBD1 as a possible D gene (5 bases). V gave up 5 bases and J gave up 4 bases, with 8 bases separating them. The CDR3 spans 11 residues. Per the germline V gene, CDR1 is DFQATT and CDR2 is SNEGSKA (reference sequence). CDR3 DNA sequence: TGCAGTGCTCGGGGGGGCACTGAAGCTTTCTTT. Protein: CSARGGTEAFF.

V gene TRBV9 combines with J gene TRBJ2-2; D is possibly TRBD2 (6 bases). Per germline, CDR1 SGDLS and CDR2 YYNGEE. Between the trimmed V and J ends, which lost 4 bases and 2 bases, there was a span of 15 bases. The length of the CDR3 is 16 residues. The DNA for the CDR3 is TGTGCCAGCAGCATGGGACTCACTGGAAACACCGGGGAGCTGTTTTTT. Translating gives CASSMGLTGNTGELFF.

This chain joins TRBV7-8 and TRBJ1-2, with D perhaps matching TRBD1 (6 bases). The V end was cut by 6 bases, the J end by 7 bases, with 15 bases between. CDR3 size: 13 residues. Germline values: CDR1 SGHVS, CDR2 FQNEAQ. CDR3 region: CASRKQGMIGYTF. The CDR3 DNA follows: TGTGCCAGCAGAAAACAGGGTATGATTGGCTACACCTTC.

DNA for the CDR3: TGTGCCAGCAGCGTGGGGGACTGGACAGATACGCAGTATTTT. Amino acid sequence: CASSVGDWTDTQYF. This chain connects TRBV9 to TRBJ2-3; D is possibly TRBD2 (6 bases). The CDR3 runs 14 residues. Trimming pared 2 bases from V and 3 bases from J, leaving 10 bases between. From germline, CDR1 is SGDLS and CDR2 YYNGEE.

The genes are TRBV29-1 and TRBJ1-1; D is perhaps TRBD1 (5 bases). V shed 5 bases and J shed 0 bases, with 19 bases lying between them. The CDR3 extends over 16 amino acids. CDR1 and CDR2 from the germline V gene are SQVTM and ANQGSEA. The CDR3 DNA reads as TGCAGCGTTATGGGATCCGGGACGATTATGAACACTGAAGCTTTCTTT. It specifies CSVMGSGTIMNTEAFF.

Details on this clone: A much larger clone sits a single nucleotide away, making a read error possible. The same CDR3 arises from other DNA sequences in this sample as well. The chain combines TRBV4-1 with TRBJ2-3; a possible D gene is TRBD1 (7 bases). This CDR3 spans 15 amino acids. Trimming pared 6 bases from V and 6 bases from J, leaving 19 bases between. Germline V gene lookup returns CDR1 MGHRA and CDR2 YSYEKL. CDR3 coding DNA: TGCGCCAGCAGACCCGGGCTAGCAGGGGGGGATACGCAGTATTTT. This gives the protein CASRPGLAGGDTQYF.

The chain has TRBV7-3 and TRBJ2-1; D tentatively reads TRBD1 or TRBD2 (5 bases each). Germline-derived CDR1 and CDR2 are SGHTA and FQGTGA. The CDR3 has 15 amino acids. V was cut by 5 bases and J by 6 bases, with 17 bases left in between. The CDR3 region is CASSGGAPVSNEQFF. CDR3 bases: TGTGCCAGCAGCGGGGGTGCCCCGGTAAGCAATGAGCAGTTCTTC. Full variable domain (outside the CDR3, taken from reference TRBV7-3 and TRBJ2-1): GAGVSQTPSNKVTEKGKYVELRCDPISGHTALYWYRQSLGQGPEFLIYFQGTGAADDSGLPNDRFFAVRPEGSVSTLKIQRTERGDSAVYLCASSGGAPVSNEQFFGPGTRLTVL.